One and the same sample provided the 5 T cell receptor beta chains below, sequenced in a study of blood T cell repertoires in COVID-19. Clones were sequenced by immunoSEQ multiplex PCR, and TCRdb holds only the in-frame ones, with some missing. The top ten hold under 5% of the sample, which has under 300,000 clones, almost 85% seen once. The material sequenced was peripheral blood. The receptors here all came from a man aged 50-59 years with acute or convalescent COVID-19.

V is TRBV27 and J is TRBJ2-3; 9 bases map to TRBD2. The germline V gene encodes CDR1 MNHEY and CDR2 SMNVEV (reference sequence). The CDR3 is made up of 17 amino acids. Trimming took 9 bases from V and 1 from J; bases not matched to a gene: 14. The CDR3 coding sequence is TGTGCCAGAGAAGAGTGTAGCGGGAGTGGTGGCACAGATACGCAGTATTTT. Protein: CAREECSGSGGTDTQYF.

As concerns this clone: One junction end does not reproduce the germline sequence, and a read error may be involved. This chain uses TRBV4-1 with TRBJ2-1, with 10 nucleotides matching TRBD2. Germline CDR1 MGHRA, CDR2 YSYEKL. This CDR3 has 15 amino acids. The CDR3 loop reads CASRRGLAFWAEPFF. CDR3 DNA: TGCGCCTCCCGGAGGGGACTAGCGTTCTGGGCTGAGCCGTTCTTC.

The chain uses TRBV5-1 and TRBJ2-7, with D possibly TRBD1 on 5 matching bases. CDR1 SGHRS and CDR2 YFSETQ come from the germline V gene. The CDR3 extends over 16 amino acids. Trimming pared 0 bases from V and 0 bases from J, leaving 13 bases between. The CDR3 region is CASSLEAGIYSYEQYF. DNA of the CDR3: TGCGCCAGCAGCTTGGAAGCAGGGATCTACTCCTACGAGCAGTACTTC.

This rearrangement joins TRBV4-2 to TRBJ1-4, with TRBD1 as a possible D gene (6 bases). CDR3 size: 15 residues. CDR1 and CDR2 from the germline V gene are LGHNA and YNFKEQ. V dropped 3 bases and J dropped 5 bases, with 13 bases sitting between them. CDR3 sequence reads: CASSQAGQGNEKLFF. The CDR3, as DNA: TGTGCCAGCAGCCAGGCCGGGCAGGGGAATGAAAAACTGTTTTTT.

This sequence joins TRBV9 and TRBJ1-1; 8 nucleotides agree with TRBD1. With V trimmed by 3 bases and J by 5 bases, 12 bases remained unmatched. The CDR3 runs to 16 residues. Germline assignment: CDR1 SGDLS and CDR2 YYNGEE. The CDR3 DNA reads TGTGCCAGCAGCGCCAGACAGGGGAGAGAGGAAACTGAAGCTTTCTTT. This translates into CASSARQGREETEAFF.